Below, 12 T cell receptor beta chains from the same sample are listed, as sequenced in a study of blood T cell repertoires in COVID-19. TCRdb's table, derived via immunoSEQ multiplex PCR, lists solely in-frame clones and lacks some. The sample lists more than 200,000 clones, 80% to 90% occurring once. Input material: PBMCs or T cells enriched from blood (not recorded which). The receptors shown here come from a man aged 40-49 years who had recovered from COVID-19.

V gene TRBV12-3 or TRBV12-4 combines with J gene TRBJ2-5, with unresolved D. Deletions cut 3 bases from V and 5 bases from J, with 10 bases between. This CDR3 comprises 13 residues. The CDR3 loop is CASSFYLMETQYF. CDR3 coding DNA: TGTGCCAGCAGTTTCTACTTAATGGAGACCCAGTACTTC.

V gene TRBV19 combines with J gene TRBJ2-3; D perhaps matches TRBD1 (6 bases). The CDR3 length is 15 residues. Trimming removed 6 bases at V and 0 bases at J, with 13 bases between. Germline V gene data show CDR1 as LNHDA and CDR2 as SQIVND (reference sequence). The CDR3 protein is CASRQGPYSTDTQYF. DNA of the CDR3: TGTGCCAGTAGGCAGGGGCCCTATAGCACAGATACGCAGTATTTT.

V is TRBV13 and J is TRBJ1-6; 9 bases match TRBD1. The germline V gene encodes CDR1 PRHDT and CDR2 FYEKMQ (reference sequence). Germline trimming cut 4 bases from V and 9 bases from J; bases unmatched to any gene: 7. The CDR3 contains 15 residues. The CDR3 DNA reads TGTGCCAGCAGCTCAACAGGGGGCGAAGGTTCACCCCTCCACTTT. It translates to CASSSTGGEGSPLHF.

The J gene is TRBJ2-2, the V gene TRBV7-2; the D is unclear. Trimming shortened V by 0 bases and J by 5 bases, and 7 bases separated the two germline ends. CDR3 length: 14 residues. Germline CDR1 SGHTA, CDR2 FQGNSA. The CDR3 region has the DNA TGTGCCAGCAGCTTAGCCGTCCGGACCGGGGAGCTGTTTTTT. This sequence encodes CASSLAVRTGELFF.

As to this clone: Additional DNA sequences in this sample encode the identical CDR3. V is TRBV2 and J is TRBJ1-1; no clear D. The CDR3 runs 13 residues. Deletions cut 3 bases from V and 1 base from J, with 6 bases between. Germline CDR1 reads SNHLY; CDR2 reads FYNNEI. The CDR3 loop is CASSDSENTEAFF. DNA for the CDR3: TGTGCCAGCAGTGATAGCGAGAACACTGAAGCTTTCTTT.

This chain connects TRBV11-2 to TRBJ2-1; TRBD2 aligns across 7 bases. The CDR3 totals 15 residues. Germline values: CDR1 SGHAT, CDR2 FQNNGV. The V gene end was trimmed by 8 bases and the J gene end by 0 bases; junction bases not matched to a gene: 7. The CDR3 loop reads CASPAGVDSYNEQFF. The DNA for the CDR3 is TGTGCCAGCCCCGCGGGAGTGGACTCCTACAATGAGCAGTTCTTC.

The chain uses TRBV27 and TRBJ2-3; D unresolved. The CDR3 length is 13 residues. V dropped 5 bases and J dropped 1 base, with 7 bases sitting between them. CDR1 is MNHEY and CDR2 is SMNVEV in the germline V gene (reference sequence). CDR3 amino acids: CASSPLGTDTQYF. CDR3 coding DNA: TGTGCCAGCAGTCCCCTAGGCACAGATACGCAGTATTTT.

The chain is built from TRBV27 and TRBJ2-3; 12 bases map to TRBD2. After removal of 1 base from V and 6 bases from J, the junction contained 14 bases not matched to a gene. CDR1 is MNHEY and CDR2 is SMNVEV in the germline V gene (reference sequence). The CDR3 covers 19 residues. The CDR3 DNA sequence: TGTGCCAGCAGTTTATATCAAGTTAACCTAGCGGGGGGGTTGGATACGCAGTATTTT. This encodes CASSLYQVNLAGGLDTQYF.

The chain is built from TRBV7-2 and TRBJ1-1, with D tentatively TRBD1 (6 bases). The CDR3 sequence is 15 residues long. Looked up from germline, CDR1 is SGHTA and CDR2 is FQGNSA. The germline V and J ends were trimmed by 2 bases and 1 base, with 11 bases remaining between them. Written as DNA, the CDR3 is TGTGCCAGCAGCTTATTTGGGGGCCAGAACACTGAAGCTTTCTTT. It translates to CASSLFGGQNTEAFF.

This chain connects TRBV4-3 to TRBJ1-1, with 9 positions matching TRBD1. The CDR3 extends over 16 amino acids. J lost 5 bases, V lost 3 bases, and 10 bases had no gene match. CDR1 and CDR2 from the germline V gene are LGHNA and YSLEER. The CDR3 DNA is TGCGCCAGCAGCCAGAGATGGGGACAGGGTACAACTGAAGCTTTCTTT. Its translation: CASSQRWGQGTTEAFF.

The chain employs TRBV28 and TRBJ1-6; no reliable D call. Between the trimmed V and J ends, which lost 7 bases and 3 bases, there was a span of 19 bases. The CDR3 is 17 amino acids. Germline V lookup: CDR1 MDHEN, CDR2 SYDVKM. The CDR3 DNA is TGTGCCAGCATCCCCCCGCGGAAGACGGGCTATAATTCACCCCTCCACTTT. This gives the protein CASIPPRKTGYNSPLHF.

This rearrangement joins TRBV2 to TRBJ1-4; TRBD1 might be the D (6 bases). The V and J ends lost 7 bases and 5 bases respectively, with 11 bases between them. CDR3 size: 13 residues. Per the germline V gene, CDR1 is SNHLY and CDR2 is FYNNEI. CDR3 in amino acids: CASTRTENEKLFF. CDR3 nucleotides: TGTGCCAGCACAAGGACAGAGAATGAAAAACTGTTTTTT.